The next 4 T cell receptor beta chains were all read from a single sample in a study of T-cell memory formation after mild COVID-19. One entry per CDR3 protein results from TCRdb running MiXCR on the 5' RACE reads. Of hundreds of thousands of distinct CDR3 sequences in the sample, 15% to 20% were seen once. The sequencing input was PBMCs or a T cell subset sorted from them (not recorded which). These receptor sequences come from a man aged 18 to 30 who had mild COVID-19 (a few samples of this study predate the infection). Cell type and time point are not known.

CDR3 residues: CASSQDGRHGNTEAFF. CDR3 DNA sequence: TGCGCCAGCAGCCAAGATGGGCGACACGGGAACACTGAAGCTTTCTTT. V usage is TRBV4-3 and J usage is TRBJ1-1; D is uncertain. Trimming stripped 0 bases from V and 1 base from J, with 12 bases between. Germline loops: CDR1 LGHNA, CDR2 YSLEER. CDR3 length: 16 residues.

The chain links TRBV7-9 to TRBJ2-5, with D possibly TRBD1 on 5 matching bases. V dropped 5 bases and J dropped 2 bases, with 9 bases sitting between them. This CDR3 region has 13 residues. Germline lookup yields CDR1 SEHNR and CDR2 FQNEAQ (reference sequence). Here the CDR3 reads CASSRQPQETQYF. The CDR3 nucleotides read TGTGCCAGCAGCCGACAGCCTCAAGAGACCCAGTACTTC. The full variable domain, in which reference TRBV7-9 and TRBJ2-5 provide the parts outside the CDR3, is DTGVSQNPRHKITKRGQNVTFRCDPISEHNRLYWYRQTLGQGPEFLTYFQNEAQLEKSRLLSDRFSAERPKGSFSTLEIQRTEQGDSAMYLCASSRQPQETQYFGPGTRLLVL.

The rearrangement links TRBV7-2 to TRBJ2-1, with 9 bases matching TRBD1. Trimming at V came to 2 bases and at J to 7 bases, leaving 6 bases not matched to a gene. Germline CDR1 SGHTA, CDR2 FQGNSA. CDR3 length: 15 residues. The DNA of the CDR3 is TGTGCCAGCAGCTTAACGGGACAGGGTGGGAATGAGCAGTTCTTC. This sequence encodes CASSLTGQGGNEQFF. The whole variable domain, filled in from reference TRBV7-2 and TRBJ2-1, reads GAGVSQSPSNKVTEKGKDVELRCDPISGHTALYWYRQSLGQGLEFLIYFQGNSAPDKSGLPSDRFSAERTGGSVSTLTIQRTQQEDSAVYLCASSLTGQGGNEQFFGPGTRLTVL.

This sequence joins TRBV5-1 and TRBJ2-7; 10 nucleotides line up with TRBD2. The CDR3 sequence is 15 residues long. Trimming took 6 bases from V and 4 from J; bases not matched to a gene: 10. The germline gives CDR1 SGHRS, CDR2 YFSETQ. CDR3 DNA sequence: TGCGCCAGCACCCGTACAGTGACTAGCGGGTACGAGCAGTACTTC. It codes for CASTRTVTSGYEQYF.